Listed below are T cell receptor beta chains from one sample, sequenced in a study of long-term antiretroviral therapy in people with HIV. Assay: immunoSEQ multiplex PCR; the TCRdb copy retains only in-frame clones and omits some. The sample consists of about 30,000 clones, about 94% of them appearing once. The sequencing used unsorted PBMCs, collected around 7.4 years after starting antiretroviral therapy. The source is a man aged 45 to 65 with HIV. Both conserved end residues are part of each CDR3. D genes are given only for firm matches. The listing skips clone size in some rows; elsewhere it reads once, few, many or a size class.

V	size	J	D	CDR3	DNA
TRBV9	once	TRBJ2-2	-	CASSVERGGRANTGELFF	TGTGCCAGCAGCGTAGAGAGGGGGGGCAGGGCGAACACCGGGGAGCTGTTTTTT
TRBV2	few	TRBJ1-5	TRBD1	CASNLQGAKQPQHF	TGTGCCAGCAATCTACAGGGGGCGAAGCAGCCCCAGCATTTT
TRBV7-2	once	TRBJ2-3	TRBD2	CASSLAGLAGLGTQYF	TGTGCCAGCAGCTTAGCCGGACTAGCGGGGCTGGGTACGCAGTATTTT
TRBV10-2	-	TRBJ2-2	TRBD1	CASNLGTGRNTGELFF	TGCGCCAGCAATCTCGGGACAGGGCGGAACACCGGGGAGCTGTTTTTT
TRBV2	-	TRBJ1-4	-	CASSALPATNEKLFF	TGTGCCAGCAGTGCCCTACCAGCAACTAATGAAAAACTGTTTTTT
TRBV7-9	-	TRBJ2-3	-	CASKKNRDPITDTQYF	TGTGCCAGCAAGAAGAACCGGGACCCAATCACAGATACGCAGTATTTT
TRBV6-5	-	TRBJ2-7	-	CASSYSIKGSYEQYF	TGTGCCAGCAGTTACTCGATTAAGGGCTCCTACGAGCAGTACTTC
TRBV25-1	once	TRBJ2-7	-	CASSPFYEQYF	TGTGCCAGCAGCCCCTTCTACGAGCAGTACTTC
TRBV7-6	-	TRBJ2-1	-	CASSLIGAGAGYNEQFF	TGTGCCAGCAGCTTAATTGGTGCTGGTGCGGGCTACAATGAGCAGTTCTTC
TRBV2	-	TRBJ2-7	-	CASSPPTSNEQYF	TGTGCCAGCAGCCCCCCTACGAGTAACGAGCAGTACTTC
TRBV6-1	-	TRBJ2-7	-	CASSESRGDEQYF	TGTGCCAGCAGTGAATCCAGGGGCGACGAGCAGTACTTC
TRBV6-6	-	TRBJ1-1	TRBD1	CASTPGTANTEAFF	TGTGCCAGCACCCCCGGGACAGCGAACACTGAAGCTTTCTTT
TRBV27	-	TRBJ1-1	TRBD1	CASSSQGAWNTEAFF	TGTGCCAGCAGTTCACAGGGGGCCTGGAACACTGAAGCTTTCTTT
TRBV7-6	-	TRBJ2-1	TRBD2	CASSSSGGDPSYNEQFF	TGTGCCAGCAGCTCTAGCGGGGGGGACCCGTCCTACAATGAGCAGTTCTTC
TRBV11-2	-	TRBJ2-2	-	CASSLGLAGANTGELFF	TGTGCCAGCAGCTTAGGGCTTGCGGGGGCAAACACCGGGGAGCTGTTTTTT
TRBV4-1	-	TRBJ1-1	-	CASSHTQENTEAFF	TGCGCCAGCAGCCACACTCAGGAGAACACTGAAGCTTTCTTT
TRBV19	-	TRBJ2-1	TRBD2	CASSQVSGGAYNEQFF	TGTGCCAGTAGCCAAGTTAGCGGGGGTGCCTACAATGAGCAGTTCTTC
TRBV5-1	-	TRBJ1-2	-	CASSLVDGRDGYTF	TGCGCCAGCAGCTTGGTGGACGGGAGAGATGGCTACACCTTC
TRBV19	-	TRBJ1-5	TRBD1	CASRPTGGSNQPQHF	TGTGCCAGTAGACCGACAGGGGGGAGCAATCAGCCCCAGCATTTT
TRBV6-6	-	TRBJ2-7	-	CASSSDPYEQYF	TGTGCCAGCAGTTCGGACCCCTACGAGCAGTACTTC